These T cell receptor beta chains were read from a single sample in a study of control samples from healthy donors and cancer patients. Repertoires were generated with immunoSEQ multiplex PCR, while TCRdb's copy carries only in-frame clones and drops some. The table has 150,000 to 200,000 clones, 85% to 90% seen once. The sequencing sample was made of blood. Every receptor here comes from a woman aged 30 to 39 in good health. Each CDR3 is given with its conserved first and last residue. A D gene is named only where the DNA matches it firmly. For some rows the clone size is stated as once, few or many, or as a class when expanded; others skip it.

V gene,J gene,clone size,D gene,CDR3 length,CDR3 protein,CDR3 DNA
TRBV11-1,TRBJ2-1,-,-,14,CASSFSSAYNEQFF,TGTGCCAGCAGCTTCTCCTCCGCCTACAATGAGCAGTTCTTC
TRBV3-1/TRBV3-2,TRBJ2-5,-,TRBD2,16,CASSQEVAGGQETQYF,TGTGCCAGCAGCCAAGAGGTGGCGGGGGGGCAAGAGACCCAGTACTTC
TRBV5-6,TRBJ2-7,-,-,14,CASSTGGAFYEQYF,TGTGCCAGCAGCACCGGGGGCGCGTTCTACGAGCAGTACTTC
TRBV5-1,TRBJ2-3,-,-,14,CASSLVSSTDTQYF,TGCGCCAGCAGCTTGGTGTCTTCCACAGATACGCAGTATTTT
TRBV19,TRBJ2-3,-,-,15,CASSIGDRYSDTQYF,TGTGCCAGTAGTATCGGTGACAGATATTCGGATACGCAGTATTTT
TRBV9,TRBJ1-2,-,TRBD1,14,CASSTSGGGYGYTF,TGTGCCAGCAGCACGTCAGGGGGGGGCTATGGCTACACCTTC
TRBV20-1,TRBJ2-5,-,-,11,CSARVPETQYF,TGCAGTGCTAGAGTTCCGGAGACCCAGTACTTC
TRBV9,TRBJ2-7,once,TRBD1,15,CASSLSGDRVYEQYF,TGTGCCAGCAGCCTCTCTGGAGACAGGGTCTACGAGCAGTACTTC
TRBV19,TRBJ1-2,-,TRBD1,15,CASSSQQGSYYGYTF,TGTGCCAGTAGTAGCCAACAGGGGAGCTACTATGGCTACACCTTC
TRBV15,TRBJ2-2,-,-,17,CATSRPLYEDRTGELFF,TGTGCCACCAGCAGGCCGCTCTATGAGGACAGAACCGGGGAGCTGTTTTTT
TRBV19,TRBJ2-4,once,-,14,CASSQGLAKNIQYF,TGTGCCAGTAGTCAGGGATTAGCCAAAAACATTCAGTACTTC
TRBV5-4,TRBJ2-1,-,TRBD1,15,CASSLGTGSYNEQFF,TGTGCCAGCAGCTTGGGGACAGGGTCATACAATGAGCAGTTCTTC
TRBV21-1,TRBJ1-6,-,-,16,CASSKIRTLAVGPLHF,TGTGCCAGCAGCAAAATTCGGACCTTAGCCGTGGGACCCCTCCACTTT
TRBV18,TRBJ1-2,once,-,15,CASSPQRDSVYGYTF,TGTGCCAGCTCACCGCAGAGGGACTCGGTCTATGGCTACACCTTC
TRBV19,TRBJ2-7,-,TRBD1,16,CASSFFPGQASYEQYF,TGTGCCAGTAGTTTCTTCCCGGGACAGGCATCCTACGAGCAGTACTTC
TRBV9,TRBJ2-5,-,TRBD2,17,CASSVDQRGSFRETQYF,TGTGCCAGCAGCGTAGATCAGCGGGGGAGTTTTAGGGAGACCCAGTACTTC
TRBV25-1,TRBJ2-4,-,TRBD2,15,CASSEARGAGSIQYF,TGTGCCAGCAGTGAGGCGCGGGGGGCGGGTTCCATTCAGTACTTC
TRBV6-5,TRBJ1-5,-,TRBD1,12,CASRQGDQPQHF,TGTGCCAGCCGACAGGGAGATCAGCCCCAGCATTTT
TRBV5-1,TRBJ2-3,-,-,15,CASSTIDGGTDTQYF,TGCGCCAGCAGCACCATTGACGGTGGCACAGATACGCAGTATTTT
TRBV19,TRBJ1-2,-,-,17,CASSIEATGGGNYGYTF,TGTGCCAGTAGTATTGAAGCAACAGGAGGTGGAAACTATGGCTACACCTTC
TRBV7-9,TRBJ2-7,-,-,11,CASNLGYEQYF,TGTGCCAGCAATCTCGGCTACGAGCAGTACTTC
TRBV10-3,TRBJ1-2,-,TRBD1,17,CAISEVGQGELNYGYTF,TGTGCCATCAGTGAGGTTGGACAGGGGGAACTTAACTATGGCTACACCTTC
TRBV5-1,TRBJ2-7,-,-,12,CASSLGNYEQYF,TGCGCCAGCAGCTTAGGCAACTACGAGCAGTACTTC
TRBV5-6,TRBJ1-6,-,TRBD1,15,CASSYLGQGSSPLHF,TGTGCCAGCAGCTACCTGGGACAGGGGAGTTCACCCCTCCACTTT
TRBV7-2,TRBJ2-7,once,-,17,CASSPQGGGRGLNEQYF,TGTGCCAGCAGCCCACAAGGGGGGGGCAGGGGGCTGAACGAGCAGTACTTC
TRBV11-2,TRBJ1-1,few,-,11,CASSLFGGTFF,TGTGCCAGCAGCTTATTTGGAGGGACTTTCTTT
TRBV5-6,TRBJ1-1,-,-,13,CASSPGLNTEAFF,TGTGCCAGCAGCCCCGGACTGAACACTGAAGCTTTCTTT
TRBV5-1,TRBJ1-5,-,TRBD1,15,CASRAGQGANQPQHF,TGCGCCAGCAGGGCGGGACAGGGGGCCAATCAGCCCCAGCATTTT
TRBV25-1,TRBJ1-1,-,-,12,CASRLSNTEAFF,TGTGCCAGCAGGCTCAGTAACACTGAAGCTTTCTTT
TRBV9,TRBJ1-3,-,-,16,CASSLTMGVSGNTIYF,TGTGCCAGCAGCCTAACCATGGGGGTCTCTGGAAACACCATATATTTT
TRBV19,TRBJ2-7,-,-,15,CATSPDRDGAYEQYF,TGTGCCACCTCACCCGACCGGGACGGAGCCTACGAGCAGTACTTC
TRBV10-2,TRBJ2-3,-,TRBD1,17,CASSGWMGDRETDTQYF,TGCGCCAGCAGTGGGTGGATGGGGGACAGGGAAACAGATACGCAGTATTTT
TRBV9,TRBJ1-2,-,-,15,CASSAPGSGFYGYTF,TGTGCCAGCAGCGCCCCGGGGTCAGGCTTCTATGGCTACACCTTC
TRBV15,TRBJ2-1,-,-,15,CATSRDPASVDEQFF,TGTGCCACCAGCAGGGATCCGGCTAGTGTCGATGAGCAGTTCTTC
TRBV25-1,TRBJ1-3,few,-,14,CASSEPRGGDTIYF,TGTGCCAGCAGTGAACCCCGGGGGGGAGACACCATATATTTT
TRBV7-2,TRBJ2-5,once,TRBD2,22,CASSLAPGLAGGRGSLRGTQYF,TGTGCCAGCAGCTTAGCACCGGGACTAGCGGGAGGGCGGGGATCCCTAAGGGGGACCCAGTACTTC
TRBV6-5,TRBJ2-1,-,-,11,CASRGYNEQFF,TGTGCCAGCAGGGGGTACAATGAGCAGTTCTTC
TRBV27,TRBJ2-7,-,TRBD2,15,CASSSGSGRAYEQYF,TGTGCCAGCAGTTCCGGTAGCGGGAGGGCCTACGAGCAGTACTTC
TRBV2,TRBJ1-1,-,-,15,CASSGGGQGNTEAFF,TGTGCCAGCAGTGGAGGGGGGCAGGGCAACACTGAAGCTTTCTTT
TRBV9,TRBJ1-2,-,-,15,CASSVVAGHNYGYTF,TGTGCCAGCAGCGTAGTGGCAGGCCATAACTATGGCTACACCTTC
TRBV27,TRBJ2-3,-,-,14,CASSLTPGSDTQYF,TGTGCCAGCAGTTTAACCCCGGGGTCAGATACGCAGTATTTT
TRBV9,TRBJ2-3,-,-,12,CASSTHTDTQYF,TGTGCCAGCAGCACGCACACAGATACGCAGTATTTT
TRBV5-1,TRBJ1-5,-,-,16,CASSYGGSNSNQPQHF,TGCGCCAGCAGCTATGGCGGGAGTAATAGCAATCAGCCCCAGCATTTT
TRBV28,TRBJ1-4,-,-,15,CASSLWRGISEKLFF,TGTGCCAGCAGTTTGTGGAGGGGCATCTCGGAAAAACTGTTTTTT
TRBV28,TRBJ1-1,-,-,13,CASSLLARPEAFF,TGTGCCAGCAGTTTATTAGCCAGGCCGGAAGCTTTCTTT
TRBV28,TRBJ1-4,-,-,15,CASSQDARAAGKLFF,TGTGCCAGCAGCCAAGATGCCCGGGCGGCCGGAAAACTGTTTTTT
TRBV19,TRBJ1-2,-,TRBD1,11,CASSGTGGYTF,TGTGCCAGTAGTGGGACAGGAGGCTACACCTTC
TRBV7-9,TRBJ2-1,-,-,12,CASSLGRDEQFF,TGTGCCAGCAGCTTAGGAAGGGATGAGCAGTTCTTC
TRBV9,TRBJ2-1,once,-,14,CASTKEQVGNEQFF,TGTGCCAGCACCAAGGAGCAGGTAGGCAATGAGCAGTTCTTC
TRBV4-2,TRBJ1-1,-,-,14,CASSQEGALTEAFF,TGTGCCAGCAGCCAAGAAGGGGCACTCACTGAAGCTTTCTTT
TRBV4-1,TRBJ2-2,-,-,18,CASSPEGRGRSNTGELFF,TGCGCCAGCAGCCCGGAGGGGCGGGGGCGGAGTAACACCGGGGAGCTGTTTTTT
TRBV4-1,TRBJ2-3,-,-,15,CASSQRGDPAYTQYF,TGCGCCAGCAGCCAAAGGGGGGACCCGGCCTATACGCAGTATTTT
TRBV4-1,TRBJ2-7,-,TRBD2,16,CASSQGWSGGNYEQYF,TGCGCCAGCAGCCAAGGTTGGAGCGGGGGAAACTACGAGCAGTACTTC
TRBV5-1,TRBJ2-1,-,-,11,CASSFQNEQFF,TGCGCCAGCAGCTTCCAGAATGAGCAGTTCTTC
TRBV2,TRBJ1-1,-,-,14,CASRPWVVNTEAFF,TGTGCCAGCAGACCCTGGGTAGTGAACACTGAAGCTTTCTTT